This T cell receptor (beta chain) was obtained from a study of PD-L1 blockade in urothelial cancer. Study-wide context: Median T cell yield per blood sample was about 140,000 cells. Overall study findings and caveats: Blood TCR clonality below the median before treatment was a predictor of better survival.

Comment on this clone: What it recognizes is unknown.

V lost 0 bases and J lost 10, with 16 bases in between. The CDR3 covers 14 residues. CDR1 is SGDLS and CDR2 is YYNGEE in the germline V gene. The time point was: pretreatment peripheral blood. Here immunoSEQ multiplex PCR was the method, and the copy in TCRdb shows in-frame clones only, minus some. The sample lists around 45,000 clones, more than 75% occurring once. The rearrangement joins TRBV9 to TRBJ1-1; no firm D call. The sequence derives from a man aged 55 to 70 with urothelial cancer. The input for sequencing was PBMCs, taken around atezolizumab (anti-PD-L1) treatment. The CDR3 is CASSVAPSGGAAFF. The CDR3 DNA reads TGTGCCAGCAGCGTAGCCCCTTCAGGAGGTGCAGCTTTCTTT.